A single sample gave rise to the 14 T cell receptor beta chains below, sequenced in a study of beta chain features in type 1 diabetes. Since all of the isolated RNA was reverse transcribed, expressed TCRB transcripts were what got sequenced. Assay: immunoSEQ multiplex PCR; the TCRdb copy retains only in-frame clones and omits some. The sample contains just over 150,000 clones, 11% of which appear only once. The specimen was central memory CD4+ T cells from blood. The receptor set was obtained from a man between 18 and 35 years old in good health.

The chain links TRBV5-1 to TRBJ1-2, with D unclear. The CDR3 spans 14 residues. Between the trimmed V and J ends, which lost 2 bases and 0 bases, there was a span of 8 bases. Looked up from germline, CDR1 is SGHRS and CDR2 is YFSETQ. The CDR3 DNA is TGCGCCAGCAGCTTCACAGAAGCTAACTATGGCTACACCTTC. This translates into CASSFTEANYGYTF. Complete variable domain (other parts from reference TRBV5-1 and TRBJ1-2): KAGVTQTPRYLIKTRGQQVTLSCSPISGHRSVSWYQQTPGQGLQFLFEYFSETQRNKGNFPGRFSGRQFSNSRSEMNVSTLELGDSALYLCASSFTEANYGYTFGSGTRLTVV.

The chain has TRBV28 and TRBJ2-4, with D perhaps being TRBD1 or TRBD2 (7 bases each). The length of the CDR3 is 17 residues. The V end lost 3 bases, the J end lost 0 bases, and 15 bases lay between the germline ends. CDR1 is MDHEN and CDR2 is SYDVKM in the germline V gene. Here the CDR3 DNA reads TGTGCCAGCAGTTTGGCCAGGGAGGGGGCAGCCAAAAACATTCAGTACTTC. This translates into CASSLAREGAAKNIQYF.

The rearrangement joins TRBV7-2 to TRBJ2-7, with 12 bases fitting TRBD2. The CDR3 sequence is 16 residues long. Per the germline V gene, CDR1 is SGHTA and CDR2 is FQGNSA. V gave up 7 bases and J gave up 6 bases; unmatched junction bases: 13. DNA for the CDR3: TGTGCCAGCACGAAATGGACTAGCGGGGACCCAGCCGAGCAGTACTTC. It yields the protein CASTKWTSGDPAEQYF.

This clone was observed once. This rearrangement joins TRBV18 to TRBJ2-3; 11 nucleotides agree with TRBD2. J gave up 6 bases and V 0 bases, and 5 bases lay outside the gene matches. This CDR3 comprises 16 residues. CDR1 and CDR2 (germline): KGHSH, LQKENI. The CDR3 is CASSPPTSGGRDTQYF. CDR3 in DNA: TGTGCCAGCTCACCACCAACTAGCGGGGGCAGGGATACGCAGTATTTT.

This clone occurred a few times. The chain joins TRBV5-1 to TRBJ2-1, with TRBD2 matching 12 bases. Germline CDR1 and CDR2: SGHRS and YFSETQ. V was clipped by 3 bases and J by 7 bases; unmatched bases: 5. The CDR3 loop spans 15 amino acids. CDR3 sequence reads: CASSSPTSGSNEQFF. The CDR3 DNA is TGCGCCAGCAGCTCCCCGACTAGCGGGAGTAATGAGCAGTTCTTC.

This clone has a handful of counts. The chain couples TRBV5-1 to TRBJ2-1; possible D gene TRBD2, 6 bases. Trimming removed 4 bases from V and 3 bases from J, with 17 bases in between. This CDR3 contains 16 residues. Germline loops: CDR1 SGHRS, CDR2 YFSETQ. The CDR3 coding sequence is TGCGCCAGCAGCCTAGTTGGGGGACTTAGCTACAATGAGCAGTTCTTC. The encoded protein is CASSLVGGLSYNEQFF.

The chain combines TRBV30 with TRBJ2-1; possibly TRBD1 or TRBD2 for D (5 bases each). The V gene's germline CDR1 is GTSNPN and CDR2 SVGIG (reference sequence). The CDR3 consists of 14 residues. The V and J ends lost 3 bases and 9 bases respectively, with 18 bases between them. The CDR3 sequence is CAWREAWGMAEQFF. DNA of the CDR3: TGTGCCTGGAGGGAAGCCTGGGGGATGGCTGAGCAGTTCTTC. Complete variable domain (other parts from reference TRBV30 and TRBJ2-1): SQTIHQWPATLVQPVGSPLSLECTVEGTSNPNLYWYRQAAGRGLQLLFYSVGIGQISSEVPQNLSASRPQDRQFILSSKKLLLSDSGFYLCAWREAWGMAEQFFGPGTRLTVL.

This clone was picked up a small number of times. This chain links TRBV7-8 with TRBJ1-5; TRBD1 matches 7 bases. This CDR3 spans 16 amino acids. Trimming at V came to 1 base and at J to 2 bases, leaving 5 bases not matched to a gene. Looked up from germline, CDR1 is SGHVS and CDR2 is FQNEAQ. The CDR3 reads CASSLVAGGGNQPQHF. CDR3 nucleotide sequence: TGTGCCAGCAGCTTAGTGGCAGGGGGTGGCAATCAGCCCCAGCATTTT.

This clone was recorded a few times. The rearrangement joins TRBV5-1 to TRBJ2-7; 8 positions agree with TRBD1. With 5 bases clipped from V and 6 bases from J, the junction kept 4 bases outside the gene matches. The CDR3 consists of 12 residues. Per the germline V gene, CDR1 is SGHRS and CDR2 is YFSETQ. The CDR3: CASRQGEREQYF. The CDR3 DNA reads as TGCGCCAGCAGACAGGGGGAGCGCGAGCAGTACTTC. The variable domain in full, with the rest retrieved from reference TRBV5-1 and TRBJ2-7, is KAGVTQTPRYLIKTRGQQVTLSCSPISGHRSVSWYQQTPGQGLQFLFEYFSETQRNKGNFPGRFSGRQFSNSRSEMNVSTLELGDSALYLCASRQGEREQYFGPGTRLTVT.

The rearrangement links TRBV4-1 to TRBJ2-5, with D possibly TRBD2 on 7 matching bases. The V end was cut by 7 bases, the J end by 4 bases, with 16 bases between. CDR3 length: 14 amino acids. Germline assignment: CDR1 MGHRA and CDR2 YSYEKL. CDR3 region: CASNRGGAGETQYF. The DNA for the CDR3 is TGCGCCAGCAATAGAGGGGGGGCTGGAGAGACCCAGTACTTC.

The chain joins TRBV9 to TRBJ2-3; TRBD2 matches 9 bases. Germline V gives CDR1 SGDLS, CDR2 YYNGEE. There are 15 residues in the CDR3. V shed 4 bases, J shed 2 bases, and the junction held 5 bases outside the gene matches. Written as DNA, the CDR3 is TGTGCCAGCAGCTTTAGCGGGGGCCTCACAGATACGCAGTATTTT. It is translated as CASSFSGGLTDTQYF.

The rearrangement links TRBV2 to TRBJ1-5; 9 bases match TRBD1. The V segment lost 6 bases and the J segment 1 base; nucleotides outside the gene matches: 10. Germline V gene lookup returns CDR1 SNHLY and CDR2 FYNNEI. The CDR3 consists of 17 residues. The CDR3 here is CASSPGQGEKSNQPQHF. The CDR3 DNA sequence: TGTGCCAGCAGCCCGGGACAGGGTGAGAAAAGCAATCAGCCCCAGCATTTT. Looking up the rest from reference TRBV2 and TRBJ1-5 gives the full variable domain: EPEVTQTPSHQVTQMGQEVILRCVPISNHLYFYWYRQILGQKVEFLVSFYNNEISEKSEIFDDQFSVERPDGSNFTLKIRSTKLEDSAMYFCASSPGQGEKSNQPQHFGDGTRLSIL.

This clone was detected a few times. V usage is TRBV20-1 and J usage is TRBJ2-1; D is ambiguous. Germline V lookup: CDR1 DFQATT, CDR2 SNEGSKA (reference sequence). Trimming took off 6 bases at V and 4 bases at J, with 7 bases between the two ends. The CDR3 has 11 residues. In DNA form, the CDR3 reads TGCAGTGCCCCACAGTACAATGAGCAGTTCTTC. Translated, it gives CSAPQYNEQFF.

This clone has a handful of counts. The V gene is TRBV5-1, the J gene TRBJ2-1; 10 bases align to TRBD1. The V gene end was trimmed by 4 bases and the J gene end by 0 bases; junction bases not matched to a gene: 4. Germline CDR1 and CDR2: SGHRS and YFSETQ. This CDR3 region has 16 residues. The CDR3 is CASSAGQGDSYNEQFF. CDR3 DNA sequence: TGCGCCAGCAGCGCTGGACAGGGGGACTCCTACAATGAGCAGTTCTTC.